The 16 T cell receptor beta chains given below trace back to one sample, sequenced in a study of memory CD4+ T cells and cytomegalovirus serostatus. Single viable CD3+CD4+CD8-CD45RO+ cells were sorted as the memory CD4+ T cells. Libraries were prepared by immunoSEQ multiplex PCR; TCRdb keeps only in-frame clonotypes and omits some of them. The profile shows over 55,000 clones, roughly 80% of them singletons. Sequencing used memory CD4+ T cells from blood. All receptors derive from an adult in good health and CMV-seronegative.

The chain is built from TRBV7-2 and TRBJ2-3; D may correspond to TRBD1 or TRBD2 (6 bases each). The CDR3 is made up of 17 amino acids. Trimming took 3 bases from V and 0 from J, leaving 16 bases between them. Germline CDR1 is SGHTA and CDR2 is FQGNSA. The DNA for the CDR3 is TGTGCCAGCAGCTTGAGACGGGGGCCCCTCAGCACAGATACGCAGTATTTT. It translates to CASSLRRGPLSTDTQYF.

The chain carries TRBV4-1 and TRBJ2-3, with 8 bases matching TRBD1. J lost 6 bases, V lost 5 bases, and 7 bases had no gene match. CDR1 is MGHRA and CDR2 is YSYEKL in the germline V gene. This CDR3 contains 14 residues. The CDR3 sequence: CASSTRTGKDTQYF. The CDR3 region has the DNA TGCGCCAGCAGCACTCGGACAGGGAAGGATACGCAGTATTTT.

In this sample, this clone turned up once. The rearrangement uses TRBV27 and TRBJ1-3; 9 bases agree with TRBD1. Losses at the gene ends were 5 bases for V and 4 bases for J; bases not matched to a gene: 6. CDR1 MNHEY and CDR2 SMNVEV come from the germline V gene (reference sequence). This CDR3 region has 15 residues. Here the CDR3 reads CASSPRQGGGNTIYF. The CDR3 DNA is TGTGCCAGCAGTCCCCGACAGGGGGGAGGAAACACCATATATTTT.

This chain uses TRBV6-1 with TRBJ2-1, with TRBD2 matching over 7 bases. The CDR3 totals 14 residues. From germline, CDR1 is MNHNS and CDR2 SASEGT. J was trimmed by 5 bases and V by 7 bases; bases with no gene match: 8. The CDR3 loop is CASNTKGGNNEQFF. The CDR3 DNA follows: TGTGCCAGCAACACCAAGGGAGGGAACAATGAGCAGTTCTTC.

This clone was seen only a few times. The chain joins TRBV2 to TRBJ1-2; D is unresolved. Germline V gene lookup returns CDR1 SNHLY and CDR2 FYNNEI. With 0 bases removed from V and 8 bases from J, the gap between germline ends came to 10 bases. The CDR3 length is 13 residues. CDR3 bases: TGTGCCAGCAGTGAAGCGGGATTCGAGGGCTACACCTTC. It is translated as CASSEAGFEGYTF.

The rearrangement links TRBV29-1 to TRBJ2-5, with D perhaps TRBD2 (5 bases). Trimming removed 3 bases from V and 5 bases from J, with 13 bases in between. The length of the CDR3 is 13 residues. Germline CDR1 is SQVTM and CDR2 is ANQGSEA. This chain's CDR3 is CSVENPSGETQYF. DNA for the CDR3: TGCAGCGTTGAGAACCCCTCGGGGGAGACCCAGTACTTC.

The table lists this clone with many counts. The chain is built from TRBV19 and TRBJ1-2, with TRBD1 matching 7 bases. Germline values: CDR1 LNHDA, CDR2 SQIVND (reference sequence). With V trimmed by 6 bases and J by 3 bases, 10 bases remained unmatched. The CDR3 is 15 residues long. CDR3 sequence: CASRDGGGADYGYTF. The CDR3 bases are TGTGCCAGTAGGGATGGAGGGGGCGCCGACTATGGCTACACCTTC.

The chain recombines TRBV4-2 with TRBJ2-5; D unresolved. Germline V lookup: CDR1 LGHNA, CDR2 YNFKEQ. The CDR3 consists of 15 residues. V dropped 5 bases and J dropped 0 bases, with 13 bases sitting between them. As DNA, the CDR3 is TGTGCCAGCAGCGTTCAGGATCGGTACCAAGAGACCCAGTACTTC. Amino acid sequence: CASSVQDRYQETQYF.

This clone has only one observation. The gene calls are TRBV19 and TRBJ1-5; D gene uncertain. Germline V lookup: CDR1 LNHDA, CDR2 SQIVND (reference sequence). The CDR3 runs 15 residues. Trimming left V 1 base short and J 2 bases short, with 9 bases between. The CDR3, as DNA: TGTGCCAGTAGTATAGCCGCAAGCGGCAATCAGCCCCAGCATTTT. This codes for CASSIAASGNQPQHF. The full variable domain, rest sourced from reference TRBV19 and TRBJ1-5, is DGGITQSPKYLFRKEGQNVTLSCEQNLNHDAMYWYRQDPGQGLRLIYYSQIVNDFQKGDIAEGYSVSREKKESFPLTVTSAQKNPTAFYLCASSIAASGNQPQHFGDGTRLSIL.

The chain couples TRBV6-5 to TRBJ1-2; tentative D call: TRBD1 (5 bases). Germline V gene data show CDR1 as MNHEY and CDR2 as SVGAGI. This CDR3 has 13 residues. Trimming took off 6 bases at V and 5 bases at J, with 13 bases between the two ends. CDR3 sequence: CASRFQGRYGYTF. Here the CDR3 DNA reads TGTGCCAGCAGGTTTCAGGGCCGATATGGCTACACCTTC.

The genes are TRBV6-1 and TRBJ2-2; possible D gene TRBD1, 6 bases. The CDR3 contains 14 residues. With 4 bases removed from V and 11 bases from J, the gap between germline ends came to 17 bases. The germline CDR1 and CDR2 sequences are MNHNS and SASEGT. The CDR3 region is CASSASGTRFELFF. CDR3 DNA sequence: TGTGCCAGCAGTGCGTCCGGGACACGGTTCGAGCTGTTTTTT.

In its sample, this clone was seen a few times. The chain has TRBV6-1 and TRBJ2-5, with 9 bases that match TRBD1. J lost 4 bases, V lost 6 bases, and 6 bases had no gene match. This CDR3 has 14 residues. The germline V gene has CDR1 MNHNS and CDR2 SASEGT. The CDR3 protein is CASRNRGRGETQYF. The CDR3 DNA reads TGTGCCAGCAGAAACAGGGGGCGCGGAGAGACCCAGTACTTC.

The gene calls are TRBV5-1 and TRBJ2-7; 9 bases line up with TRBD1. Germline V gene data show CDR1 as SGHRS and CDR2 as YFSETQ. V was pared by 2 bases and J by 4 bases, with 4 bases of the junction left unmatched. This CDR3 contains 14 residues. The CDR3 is CASSFPDRGYEQYF. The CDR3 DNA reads TGCGCCAGCAGCTTTCCGGACAGGGGTTACGAGCAGTACTTC.

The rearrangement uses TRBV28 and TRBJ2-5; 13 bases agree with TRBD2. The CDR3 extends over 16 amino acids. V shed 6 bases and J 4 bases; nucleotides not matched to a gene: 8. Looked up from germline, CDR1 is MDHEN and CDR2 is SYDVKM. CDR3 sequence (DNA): TGTGCCAGCAGGCCTACTAGCGGGAGGGCTGGAGAGACCCAGTACTTC. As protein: CASRPTSGRAGETQYF.

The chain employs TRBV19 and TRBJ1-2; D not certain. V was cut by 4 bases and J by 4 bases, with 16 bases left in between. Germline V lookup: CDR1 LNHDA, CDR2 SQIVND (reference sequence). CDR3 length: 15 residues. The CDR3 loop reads CASSSRAQTFYGYTF. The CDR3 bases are TGTGCCAGTAGTAGTAGGGCACAAACCTTCTATGGCTACACCTTC.

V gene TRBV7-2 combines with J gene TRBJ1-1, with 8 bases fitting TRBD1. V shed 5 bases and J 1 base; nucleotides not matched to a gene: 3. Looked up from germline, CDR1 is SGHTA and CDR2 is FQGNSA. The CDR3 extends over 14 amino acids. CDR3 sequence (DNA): TGTGCCAGCAGCGGGCAGGGGGCGAACACTGAAGCTTTCTTT. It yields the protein CASSGQGANTEAFF.